This T cell receptor beta chain is from a study of blood T cells in healthy people across ages. The sample holds a few counts of this clonotype. Its matching antigen is unknown. Through a sample-barcoded 5' primer and a J-beta primer mix, a second PCR was run for about 6 to 12 cycles. TCRdb called the 5' RACE reads again in MiXCR, with one record for every CDR3 protein. The sample lists approximately 1.5 million distinct CDR3 sequences; approximately 43% were seen once. Germline CDR1 reads GTSNPN; CDR2 reads SVGIG (reference sequence). V lost 2 bases to trimming and J lost 1 base, with 14 bases between them. The CDR3 runs to 15 residues. Notes on the study in general: Aged donors had fewer naive CD4+ cells and lower diversity than long-lived donors. Older individuals had lower TCR beta diversity per million T cells (the decline was roughly linear).

Sample donors were healthy Caucasian individuals that came from Russia, aged roughly 6 to 95. Peripheral blood was drawn, about 9.1 milliliters per donor. The TCR comes from a woman aged 18-29 years in good health. The chain couples TRBV30 to TRBJ1-1; TRBD1 is a possible D gene (6 bases). The sample consisted of blood. The CDR3: CAWSLMGASNTEAFF. The CDR3 coding sequence is TGTGCCTGGAGTCTGATGGGGGCCTCGAACACTGAAGCTTTCTTT.